Following are 27 T cell receptor beta chains from one sample sequenced in a study of cytomegalovirus exposure and HLA in healthy donors. Sequencing used immunoSEQ multiplex PCR; TCRdb keeps in-frame clones, though not all of them. The sample has around 130,000 clones; nearly 90% are singletons. The specimen was PBMCs. Receptor source: a young man in good health and CMV-seronegative.

The V call is TRBV4-1, the J call TRBJ1-5; 7 bases fit TRBD1. Germline CDR1 MGHRA, CDR2 YSYEKL. This CDR3 region has 18 residues. V lost 1 base and J lost 2; bases outside the gene matches: 11. CDR3 sequence: CASSQAPFDREGNQPQHF. The CDR3 nucleotides are TGCGCCAGCAGCCAAGCCCCTTTCGACAGGGAAGGCAATCAGCCCCAGCATTTT.

The chain uses TRBV4-2 and TRBJ2-7; no definite D call. The V end was cut by 2 bases, the J end by 0 bases, with 11 bases between. This CDR3 is 15 amino acids long. The germline V gene encodes CDR1 LGHNA and CDR2 YNFKEQ. The CDR3 coding sequence is TGTGCCAGCAGCCAAATGACGGAGTACTCCTACGAGCAGTACTTC. Its protein product is CASSQMTEYSYEQYF.

The rearrangement links TRBV15 to TRBJ1-2, with TRBD1 matching 7 bases. This CDR3 has 13 amino acids. Germline loops: CDR1 LNHNV, CDR2 YYDKDF (reference sequence). V lost 5 bases and J lost 4; bases outside the gene matches: 4. In DNA, the CDR3 is TGTGCCACCAGCGGAGGGGGCGGCTATGGCTACACCTTC. It translates to CATSGGGGYGYTF.

This chain joins TRBV11-2 and TRBJ1-6; D unresolved. The CDR3 has 15 amino acids. V was trimmed by 7 bases and J by 6 bases, leaving 16 bases between them. CDR1 SGHAT and CDR2 FQNNGV come from the germline V gene. The CDR3 reads CASNPRPTGNSPLHF. The CDR3 DNA is TGTGCCAGCAACCCCCGACCGACGGGTAATTCACCCCTCCACTTT.

The V call is TRBV25-1, the J call TRBJ1-1; D not certain. In germline, CDR1 is MGHDK, CDR2 SYGVNS. The V gene lost 3 bases and the J gene lost 1 base, with 9 bases spanning the gap. CDR3 size: 14 residues. CDR3 amino acids: CASSDATGNTEAFF. The CDR3 DNA is TGTGCCAGCAGTGATGCCACGGGGAACACTGAAGCTTTCTTT. Looking up the rest from reference TRBV25-1 and TRBJ1-1 gives the full variable domain: EADIYQTPRYLVIGTGKKITLECSQTMGHDKMYWYQQDPGMELHLIHYSYGVNSTEKGDLSSESTVSRIRTEHFPLTLESARPSHTSQYLCASSDATGNTEAFFGQGTRLTVV.

The rearrangement links TRBV5-4 to TRBJ1-6; D may be TRBD1 (6 bases). This CDR3 has 15 amino acids. The V end lost 1 base, the J end lost 8 bases, and 13 bases lay between the germline ends. Germline lookup yields CDR1 SGHNT and CDR2 YYREEE (reference sequence). Written as DNA, the CDR3 is TGTGCCAGCAGCTTGACAGGGTTGGTTGATTCACCCCTCCACTTT. This translates into CASSLTGLVDSPLHF.

V is TRBV27 and J is TRBJ2-1; TRBD1 matches 7 bases. CDR3 length: 14 residues. V shed 6 bases and J 1 base; nucleotides not matched to a gene: 3. CDR1 MNHEY and CDR2 SMNVEV come from the germline V gene (reference sequence). The CDR3 sequence is CASSDRASYNEQFF. In DNA form, the CDR3 reads TGTGCCAGCAGCGACAGGGCTTCCTACAATGAGCAGTTCTTC.

V usage is TRBV7-9 and J usage is TRBJ2-2; TRBD1 matches 8 bases. The ends lost 5 bases at V and 5 bases at J; junction bases unmatched: 4. Germline values: CDR1 SEHNR, CDR2 FQNEAQ (reference sequence). CDR3 length: 14 residues. The DNA for the CDR3 is TGTGCCAGCAGCCCGGACAGGGAGACCGGGGAGCTGTTTTTT. It codes for CASSPDRETGELFF.

This clone has more than one count but fewer than ten. The chain recombines TRBV5-1 with TRBJ2-7, with D tentatively TRBD2 (5 bases). Germline lookup yields CDR1 SGHRS and CDR2 YFSETQ. This CDR3 has 14 amino acids. Deletions cut 5 bases from V and 2 bases from J, with 14 bases between. CDR3 bases: TGCGCCAGCAGTAAGTCCCGGACTCCCTACGAGCAGTACTTC. This encodes CASSKSRTPYEQYF.

The chain recombines TRBV28 with TRBJ1-1; possible D gene TRBD1, 6 bases. The CDR3 contains 16 residues. Looked up from germline, CDR1 is MDHEN and CDR2 is SYDVKM. V was clipped by 5 bases and J by 4 bases, with 20 bases between them. The CDR3, as DNA: TGTGCCAGCAGTATCGCAGGGGCGCTGAAACGCACTGAAGCTTTCTTT. Translation: CASSIAGALKRTEAFF. The whole variable domain, filled in from reference TRBV28 and TRBJ1-1, reads DVKVTQSSRYLVKRTGEKVFLECVQDMDHENMFWYRQDPGLGLRLIYFSYDVKMKEKGDIPEGYSVSREKKERFSLILESASTNQTSMYLCASSIAGALKRTEAFFGQGTRLTVV.

This clone occurred once. The chain links TRBV11-3 to TRBJ2-3, with a weak D call TRBD1 (6 bases). The CDR3 covers 15 residues. In germline, CDR1 is SGHNT, CDR2 YENEEA. V was clipped by 5 bases and J by 3 bases, with 15 bases between them. This CDR3 reads CASSIQGFGTDTQYF. In DNA, the CDR3 is TGTGCCAGCAGCATACAGGGTTTCGGTACAGATACGCAGTATTTT.

This chain uses TRBV6-1 with TRBJ2-7; 9 bases agree with TRBD1. With 5 bases clipped from V and 2 bases from J, the junction kept 4 bases outside the gene matches. This CDR3 comprises 14 residues. The germline V gene has CDR1 MNHNS and CDR2 SASEGT. The CDR3 DNA reads as TGTGCCAGCAGTACAGGGGGCCTTCCCTACGAGCAGTACTTC. Protein sequence: CASSTGGLPYEQYF.

This sequence joins TRBV7-9 and TRBJ1-4; no firm D call. The CDR3 consists of 15 residues. Germline V gives CDR1 SEHNR, CDR2 FQNEAQ (reference sequence). With 1 base removed from V and 6 bases from J, the gap between germline ends came to 12 bases. CDR3 DNA sequence: TGTGCCAGCAGCTTAGAGGCAGCGGGTTATGAAAAACTGTTTTTT. Its translation is CASSLEAAGYEKLFF.

This clone has a handful of counts. The rearrangement joins TRBV6-1 to TRBJ1-2, with unresolved D. V was clipped by 8 bases and J by 2 bases, with 6 bases between them. Germline assignment: CDR1 MNHNS and CDR2 SASEGT. This CDR3 is built from 11 residues. DNA of the CDR3: TGTGCCAGCCGGTCCAACTATGGCTACACCTTC. Translating it yields CASRSNYGYTF.

The chain links TRBV11-2 to TRBJ2-4, with 7 bases that match TRBD1. Germline-derived CDR1 and CDR2 are SGHAT and FQNNGV. V gave up 5 bases and J gave up 0 bases; unmatched junction bases: 10. This CDR3 comprises 17 residues. The DNA for the CDR3 is TGTGCCAGCAGCCAAAGACAGGGTACGCTAGCCAAAAACATTCAGTACTTC. Translating it yields CASSQRQGTLAKNIQYF.

This chain connects TRBV5-4 to TRBJ2-1; tentatively, D is TRBD1 (5 bases). V lost 1 base and J lost 4, with 6 bases in between. This CDR3 is 13 amino acids long. CDR1 is SGHNT, CDR2 YYREEE, per germline (reference sequence). CDR3 nucleotides: TGTGCCAGCAGCTTGCCAGGGTACAATGAGCAGTTCTTC. Translating gives CASSLPGYNEQFF.

The rearrangement links TRBV2 to TRBJ2-1, with D possibly TRBD1 on 5 matching bases. The germline CDR1 and CDR2 sequences are SNHLY and FYNNEI. V gave up 5 bases and J gave up 1 base, with 9 bases separating them. This CDR3 is built from 14 residues. The CDR3 DNA reads as TGTGCCAGCAGTCGTACAGGTTCCTACAATGAGCAGTTCTTC. Translation: CASSRTGSYNEQFF.

The chain combines TRBV2 with TRBJ2-3, with a tentative D call TRBD2 (7 bases). Trimming removed 5 bases at V and 1 base at J, with 13 bases between. CDR1 and CDR2 (germline): SNHLY, FYNNEI. This CDR3 is built from 15 residues. In DNA, the CDR3 is TGTGCCAGCAGTTTAGGGGGGGCGGGCACAGATACGCAGTATTTT. As protein: CASSLGGAGTDTQYF.

This sequence joins TRBV21-1 and TRBJ1-1; the D segment call TRBD1 is taken from the table without a DNA check. TRBV21-1 counts as a pseudogene. This CDR3 has 17 amino acids. The CDR3, as DNA: TGTGCCAGCAGCAAAATCCGGGACAGGGGGCCCACGGCTGAAGCTTTCTTT. Encoded protein: CASSKIRDRGPTAEAFF.

J is TRBJ2-5 and V is TRBV5-1, with D possibly being TRBD2 (5 bases). The V and J ends lost 5 bases and 4 bases respectively, with 12 bases between them. CDR1 SGHRS and CDR2 YFSETQ come from the germline V gene. This CDR3 has 13 amino acids. The CDR3 DNA follows: TGCGCCAGCAGGCCCGTTCGGGGAGAGACCCAGTACTTC. It encodes CASRPVRGETQYF.

The genes are TRBV4-1 and TRBJ2-2; 9 nucleotides align to TRBD1. V shed 5 bases and J 4 bases; nucleotides not matched to a gene: 8. Germline CDR1 MGHRA, CDR2 YSYEKL. The CDR3 extends over 16 amino acids. The CDR3 sequence is CASSTTQGAGTGELFF. CDR3 nucleotide sequence: TGCGCCAGCAGCACTACACAGGGGGCCGGCACCGGGGAGCTGTTTTTT.

This clone was observed a handful of times. The chain is built from TRBV6-6 and TRBJ2-7; 10 bases map to TRBD1. This CDR3 spans 14 amino acids. Germline V gene data show CDR1 as MNHNY and CDR2 as SVGAGI (reference sequence). V shed 5 bases, J shed 3 bases, and the junction held 4 bases outside the gene matches. This CDR3 is CASSPWTGGYEQYF. Written as DNA, the CDR3 is TGTGCCAGCAGTCCTTGGACAGGGGGCTACGAGCAGTACTTC.

The chain is built from TRBV11-1 and TRBJ2-5; TRBD2 might be the D (6 bases). Germline values: CDR1 SGHAT, CDR2 FQDESV (reference sequence). Trimming pared 5 bases from V and 2 bases from J, leaving 15 bases between. The length of the CDR3 is 15 residues. CDR3 sequence (DNA): TGTGCCAGCAGCCAACAAATGGGGACTCAAGAGACCCAGTACTTC. It codes for CASSQQMGTQETQYF.

This chain joins TRBV9 and TRBJ2-2; D not certain. CDR1 is SGDLS, CDR2 YYNGEE, per germline. This CDR3 region has 15 residues. The germline V and J ends were trimmed by 7 bases and 7 bases, with 20 bases remaining between them. CDR3 nucleotide sequence: TGTGCCAGCCGGCTGGGCAGCCTAAATGGCGGGGAGCTGTTTTTT. This gives the protein CASRLGSLNGGELFF.

The chain carries TRBV6-5 and TRBJ2-7; no reliable D call. Per the germline V gene, CDR1 is MNHEY and CDR2 is SVGAGI. Trimming removed 2 bases from V and 3 bases from J, with 8 bases in between. This CDR3 is built from 13 residues. The CDR3 loop is CASSYDQDYEQYF. The CDR3 region has the DNA TGTGCCAGCAGTTACGACCAGGACTACGAGCAGTACTTC.

This chain connects TRBV9 to TRBJ2-3, with TRBD2 matching over 14 bases. The CDR3 runs 17 residues. CDR1 SGDLS and CDR2 YYNGEE come from the germline V gene. The J segment lost 2 bases and the V segment lost 3 bases, leaving 5 bases of the junction unmatched. For the CDR3, the DNA is TGTGCCAGCAGCGCCCGACTAGCGGGGGGGTCCACAGATACGCAGTATTTT. Translating it yields CASSARLAGGSTDTQYF. The entire variable domain, with the rest obtained from reference TRBV9 and TRBJ2-3, is as follows: DSGVTQTPKHLITATGQRVTLRCSPRSGDLSVYWYQQSLDQGLQFLIQYYNGEERAKGNILERFSAQQFPDLHSELNLSSLELGDSALYFCASSARLAGGSTDTQYFGPGTRLTVL.

V gene TRBV7-8 combines with J gene TRBJ1-5, with no clear D. Germline lookup yields CDR1 SGHVS and CDR2 FQNEAQ. This CDR3 is 13 amino acids long. V gave up 1 base and J gave up 4 bases, with 5 bases separating them. This chain's CDR3 is CASSLDRNQPQHF. The CDR3 DNA sequence: TGTGCCAGCAGCTTAGACAGAAATCAGCCCCAGCATTTT.